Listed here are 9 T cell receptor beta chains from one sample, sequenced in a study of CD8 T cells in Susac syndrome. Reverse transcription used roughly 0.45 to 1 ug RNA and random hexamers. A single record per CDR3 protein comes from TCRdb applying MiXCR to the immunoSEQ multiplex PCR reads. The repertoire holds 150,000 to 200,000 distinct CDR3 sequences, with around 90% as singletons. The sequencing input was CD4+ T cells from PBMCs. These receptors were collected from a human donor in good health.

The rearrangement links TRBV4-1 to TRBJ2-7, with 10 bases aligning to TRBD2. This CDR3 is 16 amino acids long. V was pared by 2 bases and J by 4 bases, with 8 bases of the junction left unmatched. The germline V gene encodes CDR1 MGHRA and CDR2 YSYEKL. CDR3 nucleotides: TGCGCCAGCAGCCAAAGGGCCGGGACTAGCGAGTACGAGCAGTACTTC. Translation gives CASSQRAGTSEYEQYF.

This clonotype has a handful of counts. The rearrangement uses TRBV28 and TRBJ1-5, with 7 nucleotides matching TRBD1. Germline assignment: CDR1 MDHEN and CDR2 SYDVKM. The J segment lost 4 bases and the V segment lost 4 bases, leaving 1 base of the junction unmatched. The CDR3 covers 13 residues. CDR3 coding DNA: TGTGCCAGCAGTTCCAGGGGGAATCAGCCCCAGCATTTT. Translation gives CASSSRGNQPQHF.

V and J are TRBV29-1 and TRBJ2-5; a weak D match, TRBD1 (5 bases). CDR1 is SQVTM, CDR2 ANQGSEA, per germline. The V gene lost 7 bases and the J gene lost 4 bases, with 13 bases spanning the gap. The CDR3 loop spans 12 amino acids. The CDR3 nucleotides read TGCAGCGGGGGCGCAGAAGCAGAGACCCAGTACTTC. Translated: CSGGAEAETQYF.

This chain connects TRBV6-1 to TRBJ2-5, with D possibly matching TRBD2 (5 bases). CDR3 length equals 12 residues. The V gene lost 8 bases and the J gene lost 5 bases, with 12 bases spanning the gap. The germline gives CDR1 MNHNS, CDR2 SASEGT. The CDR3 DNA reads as TGTGCCAGCCTCCGGGAAGGGGAGACCCAGTACTTC. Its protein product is CASLREGETQYF.

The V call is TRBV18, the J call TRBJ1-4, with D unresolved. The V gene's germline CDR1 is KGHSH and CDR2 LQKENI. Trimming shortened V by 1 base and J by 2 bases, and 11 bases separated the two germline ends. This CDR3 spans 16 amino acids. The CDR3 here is CASSPLMGRTNEKLFF. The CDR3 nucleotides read TGTGCCAGCTCACCACTCATGGGTCGGACTAATGAAAAACTGTTTTTT. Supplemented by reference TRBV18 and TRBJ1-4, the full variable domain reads NAGVMQNPRHLVRRRGQEARLRCSPMKGHSHVYWYRQLPEEGLKFMVYLQKENIIDESGMPKERFSAEFPKEGPSILRIQQVVRGDSAAYFCASSPLMGRTNEKLFFGSGTQLSVL.

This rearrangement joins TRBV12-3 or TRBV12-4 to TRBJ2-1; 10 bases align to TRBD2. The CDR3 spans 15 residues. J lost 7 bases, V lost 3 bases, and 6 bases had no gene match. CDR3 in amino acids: CASSLWTSGDNEQFF. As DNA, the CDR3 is TGTGCCAGCAGTTTGTGGACTAGCGGCGATAATGAGCAGTTCTTC.

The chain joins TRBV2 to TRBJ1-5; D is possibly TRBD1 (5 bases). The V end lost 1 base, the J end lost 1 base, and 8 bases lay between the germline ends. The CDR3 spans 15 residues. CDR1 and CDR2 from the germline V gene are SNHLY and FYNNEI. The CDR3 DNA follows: TGTGCCAGCAGTGAAGGCAGGGAAAGCAATCAGCCCCAGCATTTT. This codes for CASSEGRESNQPQHF.

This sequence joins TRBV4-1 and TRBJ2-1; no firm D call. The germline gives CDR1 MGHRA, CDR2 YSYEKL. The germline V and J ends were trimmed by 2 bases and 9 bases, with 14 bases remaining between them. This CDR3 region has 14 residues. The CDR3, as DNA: TGCGCCAGCAGCCAACCTCTTAGATCTAGTGAGCAGTTCTTC. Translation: CASSQPLRSSEQFF.

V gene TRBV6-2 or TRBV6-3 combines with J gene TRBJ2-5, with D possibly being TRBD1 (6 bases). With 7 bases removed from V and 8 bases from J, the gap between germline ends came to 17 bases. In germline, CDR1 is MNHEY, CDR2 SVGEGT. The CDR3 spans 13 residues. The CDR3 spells CASTTGRGVTQYF. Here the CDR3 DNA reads TGTGCCAGCACTACCGGCAGGGGTGTCACCCAGTACTTC.